This passage covers 10 T cell receptor beta chains from one sample sequenced in a study of identical twins. In TCRdb, the 5' RACE reads were re-called with MiXCR into one record per CDR3 protein. This sample has a few hundred thousand distinct CDR3 sequences, with roughly an eighth found just once. The sample also formed part of further work on yellow fever vaccine responses in identical twins.

Sequenced sample: memory (CD45RO+) T cells sorted from blood. The receptors originated from a woman younger than 30 in good health.

The chain recombines TRBV7-2 with TRBJ2-1; D might be TRBD2 (6 bases). V was cut by 1 base and J by 5 bases, with 12 bases left in between. Per the germline V gene, CDR1 is SGHTA and CDR2 is FQGNSA. The CDR3 is made up of 15 amino acids. CDR3 residues: CASSLVSGVDNEQFF. The CDR3 coding sequence is TGTGCCAGCAGCTTAGTCTCGGGGGTCGACAATGAGCAGTTCTTC.

In its sample, this clonotype was seen many times. The CDR3 protein is CASSLGQGVRETQYF. For the CDR3, the DNA is TGTGCCAGCAGTTTAGGACAGGGGGTACGAGAGACCCAGTACTTC. The chain employs TRBV27 and TRBJ2-5, with 10 bases that match TRBD1. Germline CDR1 and CDR2: MNHEY and SMNVEV (reference sequence). The J segment lost 4 bases and the V segment lost 2 bases, leaving 4 bases of the junction unmatched. This CDR3 comprises 15 residues.

Concerning this clonotype itself: A much larger clone differs from this one at a single base, so this may be a read error. V is TRBV12-3 or TRBV12-4 and J is TRBJ2-7, with D possibly TRBD1 on 6 matching bases. V lost 1 base to trimming and J lost 0 bases, with 16 bases between them. CDR3 length equals 17 residues. CDR3 in DNA: TGTGCCAGCAGTTTAGGCACCATACAGGGTAGCTCCTACGAGCAGTACTTC. Encoded protein: CASSLGTIQGSSYEQYF.

Only a few counts were recorded for this clonotype. CDR3 coding DNA: TGTGCCAGCAGTTACTCAAATTTGGGACAGACGTACGAGCAGTACTTC. Protein sequence: CASSYSNLGQTYEQYF. The chain combines TRBV6-2 or TRBV6-3 with TRBJ2-7; 7 bases are shared with TRBD1. Per germline, CDR1 MNHEY and CDR2 SVGEGT. V dropped 0 bases and J dropped 4; count of bases not matched to a gene: 9. The CDR3 totals 16 residues.

A remark on this clonotype: A junction end diverges from the germline sequence, so it may reflect a read error. The rearrangement links TRBV7-7 to TRBJ2-5; 9 bases are a match to TRBD1. The germline V gene has CDR1 SSHAT and CDR2 FNYEAQ (reference sequence). The CDR3 contains 13 residues. The CDR3 DNA follows: TGTGCTAGCAGCTGGGGGACAGGGGAGACCCAGTACTTC. Translation gives CASSWGTGETQYF.

This clonotype showed up many times. The V gene is TRBV4-2, the J gene TRBJ1-1; no clear D. This CDR3 is built from 14 residues. From germline, CDR1 is LGHNA and CDR2 YNFKEQ. The ends were cut back, 1 base at V and 2 bases at J, with 8 bases in the middle. Here the CDR3 reads CASSQARGNTEAFF. In DNA form, the CDR3 reads TGTGCCAGCAGCCAAGCCCGGGGAAACACTGAAGCTTTCTTT.

The chain is built from TRBV28 and TRBJ2-7; D is possibly TRBD1 or TRBD2 (5 bases each). This CDR3 is built from 11 residues. The germline V gene encodes CDR1 MDHEN and CDR2 SYDVKM. Trimming removed 10 bases at V and 3 bases at J, with 10 bases between. CDR3 loop: CAIGAGYEQYF. The CDR3 DNA follows: TGTGCCATCGGGGCAGGCTACGAGCAGTACTTC.

This clonotype showed up many times. V is TRBV12-3 or TRBV12-4 and J is TRBJ2-2; 7 nucleotides match TRBD2. This CDR3 has 14 residues. V shed 3 bases and J 6 bases; nucleotides not matched to a gene: 4. As DNA, the CDR3 is TGTGCCAGCAGTTTCCTAGCGGTGGCCGGGGAGCTGTTTTTT. Translating it yields CASSFLAVAGELFF.

The chain has TRBV28 and TRBJ2-1; D gene ambiguous. CDR1 MDHEN and CDR2 SYDVKM come from the germline V gene. CDR3 length equals 11 residues. Trimming left V 2 bases short and J 10 bases short, with 6 bases between. In DNA, the CDR3 is TGTGCCAGCAGTTTAACCCCCGAGCAGTTCTTC. Translated, it gives CASSLTPEQFF. The full variable domain, in which reference TRBV28 and TRBJ2-1 provide the parts outside the CDR3, is DVKVTQSSRYLVKRTGEKVFLECVQDMDHENMFWYRQDPGLGLRLIYFSYDVKMKEKGDIPEGYSVSREKKERFSLILESASTNQTSMYLCASSLTPEQFFGPGTRLTVL.

The gene calls are TRBV6-5 and TRBJ2-2; D may be TRBD1 (6 bases). With 2 bases removed from V and 6 bases from J, the gap between germline ends came to 13 bases. The CDR3 has 15 amino acids. The germline CDR1 and CDR2 sequences are MNHEY and SVGAGI. The CDR3, as DNA: TGTGCCAGCAGTTACAACGCAGGGGAGTCCGGGGAGCTGTTTTTT. Residues: CASSYNAGESGELFF.